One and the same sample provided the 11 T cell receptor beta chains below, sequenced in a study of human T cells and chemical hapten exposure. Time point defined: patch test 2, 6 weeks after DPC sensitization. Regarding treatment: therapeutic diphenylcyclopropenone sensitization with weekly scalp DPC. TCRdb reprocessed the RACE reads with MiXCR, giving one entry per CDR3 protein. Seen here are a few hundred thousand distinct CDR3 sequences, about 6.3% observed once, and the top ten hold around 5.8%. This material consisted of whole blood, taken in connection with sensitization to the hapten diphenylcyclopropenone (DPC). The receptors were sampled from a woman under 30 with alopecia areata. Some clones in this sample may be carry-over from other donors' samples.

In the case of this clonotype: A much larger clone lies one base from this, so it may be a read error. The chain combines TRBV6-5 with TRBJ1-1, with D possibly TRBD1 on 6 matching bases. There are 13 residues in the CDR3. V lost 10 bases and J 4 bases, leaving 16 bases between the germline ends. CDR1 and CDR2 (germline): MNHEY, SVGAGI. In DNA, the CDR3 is TGTGCCAACAGCTCCCCAGGGGTCACTGAAGCTTTCTTT. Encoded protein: CANSSPGVTEAFF.

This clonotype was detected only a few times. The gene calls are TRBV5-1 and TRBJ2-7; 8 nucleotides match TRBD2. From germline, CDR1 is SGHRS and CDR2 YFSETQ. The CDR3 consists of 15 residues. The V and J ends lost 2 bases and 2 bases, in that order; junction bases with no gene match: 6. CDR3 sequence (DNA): TGCGCCAGCAGCTTTCATCCCGGGGGGGCCTACGAGCAGTACTTC. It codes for CASSFHPGGAYEQYF.

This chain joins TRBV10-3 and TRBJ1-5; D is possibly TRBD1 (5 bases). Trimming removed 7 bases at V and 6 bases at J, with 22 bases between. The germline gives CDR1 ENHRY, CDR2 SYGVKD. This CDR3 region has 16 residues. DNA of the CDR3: TGTGCCATCAAGGAAAGCCGGGACGCCTTAATTCAGCCCCAGCATTTT. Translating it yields CAIKESRDALIQPQHF.

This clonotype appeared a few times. The CDR3 sequence is CASRLLNEQYF. In DNA form, the CDR3 reads TGTGCCAGCAGGCTCCTTAACGAGCAGTACTTC. This rearrangement joins TRBV6-6 to TRBJ2-7; D is undetermined. CDR3 size: 11 residues. The V end lost 6 bases, the J end lost 5 bases, and 8 bases lay between the germline ends. The germline V gene encodes CDR1 MNHNY and CDR2 SVGAGI (reference sequence).

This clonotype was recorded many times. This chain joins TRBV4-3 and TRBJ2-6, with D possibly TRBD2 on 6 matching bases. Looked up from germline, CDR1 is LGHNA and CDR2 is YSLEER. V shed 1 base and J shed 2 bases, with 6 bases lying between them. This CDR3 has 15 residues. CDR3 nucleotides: TGCGCCAGCAGCCAAGGGAGGGCTGGGGCCAACGTCCTGACTTTC. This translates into CASSQGRAGANVLTF.

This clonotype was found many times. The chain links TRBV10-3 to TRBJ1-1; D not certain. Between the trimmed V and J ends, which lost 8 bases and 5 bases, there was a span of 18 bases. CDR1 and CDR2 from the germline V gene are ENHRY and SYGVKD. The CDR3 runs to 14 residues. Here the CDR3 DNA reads TGTGCCATCGCCGGAAAACCGGAAGGTACTGAAGCTTTCTTT. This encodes CAIAGKPEGTEAFF.

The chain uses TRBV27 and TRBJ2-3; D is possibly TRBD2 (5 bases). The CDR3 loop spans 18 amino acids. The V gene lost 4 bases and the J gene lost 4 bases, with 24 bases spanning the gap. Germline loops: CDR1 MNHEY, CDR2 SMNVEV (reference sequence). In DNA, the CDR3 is TGTGCCAGCAGTTCCTTACTTGTGGCTAGCATCACCCCAGATACGCAGTATTTT. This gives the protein CASSSLLVASITPDTQYF.

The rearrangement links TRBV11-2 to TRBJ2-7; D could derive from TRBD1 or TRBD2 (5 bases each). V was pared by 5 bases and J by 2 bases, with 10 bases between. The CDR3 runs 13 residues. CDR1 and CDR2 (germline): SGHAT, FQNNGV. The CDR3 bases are TGTGCCAGCAGCATCGGGGCGACCTACGAGCAGTACTTC. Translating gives CASSIGATYEQYF.

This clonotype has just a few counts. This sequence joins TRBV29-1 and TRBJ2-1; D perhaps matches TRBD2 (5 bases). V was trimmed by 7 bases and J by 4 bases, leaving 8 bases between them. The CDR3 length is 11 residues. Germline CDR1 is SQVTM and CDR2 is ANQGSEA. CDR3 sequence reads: CSGGPYNEQFF. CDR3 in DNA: TGCAGCGGCGGGCCATACAATGAGCAGTTCTTC.

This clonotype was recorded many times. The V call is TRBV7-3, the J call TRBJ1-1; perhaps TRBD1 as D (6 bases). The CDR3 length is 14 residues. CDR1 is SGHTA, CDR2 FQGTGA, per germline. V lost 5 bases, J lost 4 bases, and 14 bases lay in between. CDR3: CASSLQGSSTEAFF. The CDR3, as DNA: TGTGCCAGCAGCCTGCAGGGGAGTAGCACTGAAGCTTTCTTT. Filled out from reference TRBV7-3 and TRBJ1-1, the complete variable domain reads GAGVSQTPSNKVTEKGKYVELRCDPISGHTALYWYRQSLGQGPEFLIYFQGTGAADDSGLPNDRFFAVRPEGSVSTLKIQRTERGDSAVYLCASSLQGSSTEAFFGQGTRLTVV.

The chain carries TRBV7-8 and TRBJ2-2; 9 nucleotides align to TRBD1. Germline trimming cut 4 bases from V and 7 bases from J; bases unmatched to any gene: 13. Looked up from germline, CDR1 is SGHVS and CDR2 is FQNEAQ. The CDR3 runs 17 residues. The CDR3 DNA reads TGTGCCAGCAGCTCCGGAACCGGGACAGGGTTTTACGGGGAGCTGTTTTTT. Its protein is CASSSGTGTGFYGELFF.